The entry below gives a single TCR beta chain sequence along with its context. The repertoire was sequenced with immunoSEQ multiplex PCR; TCRdb's copy has only in-frame clones and lacks some. The repertoire consists of about 1 million clones, with around 76% occurring once and the leading ten covering approximately 1.5%. V dropped 1 base and J dropped 0 bases, with 15 bases sitting between them. The length of the CDR3 is 17 residues. In germline, CDR1 is MNHNS, CDR2 SASEGT. This sample is part of a study of shared clonotypes between healthy human individuals. Input material: memory CD4+ T cells sorted from blood. Subset noted: CD45RA-negative fraction. The clonotype comes from a man younger than 35 in good health. The chain employs TRBV6-1 and TRBJ2-5, with a possible D match to TRBD2 (6 bases). CDR3 in DNA: TGTGCCAGCAGTGAAGTAGAGCTGGGGAGGTACCAAGAGACCCAGTACTTC. Translating it yields CASSEVELGRYQETQYF.